The TCR beta chain described here comes from a study of CD8 T cells in Susac syndrome. The RNA input was 0.5 to 1 ug, and it was reverse transcribed with random hexamers. TCR beta CDR3 was amplified by immunoSEQ covering 54 Vbeta and 13 Jbeta. MiXCR, applied by TCRdb to the immunoSEQ multiplex PCR reads, yields one record per CDR3 protein. The table records some 400,000 distinct CDR3 sequences, around 85% of them present only once. The sequenced sample consisted of CD8+ T cells from PBMCs. This sequence was found in a human donor with multiple sclerosis.

CDR3 sequence reads: CASRSRQALVYEQYF. DNA for the CDR3: TGTGCAAGTCGCTCTCGACAGGCCCTCGTCTACGAGCAGTACTTC. The J gene is TRBJ2-7, the V gene TRBV12-2; the table names TRBD2, a call not compared with the DNA. TRBV12-2 is a recognized pseudogene. CDR3 length: 15 residues.